The next 18 T cell receptor beta chains were all read from a single sample in a study of CD8 T cells in ankylosing spondylitis. Whole-study results and caveats: Seemingly distinctive of ankylosing spondylitis blood was a TCR beta motif formed by eight highly homologous variants.

These receptors' targets are unknown. TCRdb used MiXCR to reprocess the 5' RACE reads, holding one entry per CDR3 protein. The table includes hundreds of thousands of distinct CDR3 sequences, around 19% detected once. Source material: blood, either unsorted or a sorted T cell fraction (not recorded which). These receptors all come from a male donor with ankylosing spondylitis.

The chain uses TRBV6-5 and TRBJ2-3, with D hard to call. Trimming pared 0 bases from V and 1 base from J, leaving 8 bases between. Germline V gene lookup returns CDR1 MNHEY and CDR2 SVGAGI. There are 15 residues in the CDR3. The CDR3 loop is CASSYSGWGTDTQYF. DNA of the CDR3: TGTGCCAGCAGTTACTCGGGGTGGGGCACAGATACGCAGTATTTT.

This chain joins TRBV3-1 and TRBJ2-1; a weak D match, TRBD2 (6 bases). Deletions cut 5 bases from V and 3 bases from J, with 17 bases between. CDR1 and CDR2 from the germline V gene are LGHDT and YNNKEL (reference sequence). CDR3 length equals 16 residues. This chain's CDR3 is CASSDRGLVVYNEQFF. In DNA, the CDR3 is TGTGCCAGCAGCGACCGGGGACTCGTGGTCTACAATGAGCAGTTCTTC.

The sample holds a few counts of this clonotype. J is TRBJ2-1 and V is TRBV27; 8 bases agree with TRBD2. Losses at the gene ends were 8 bases for V and 0 bases for J; bases not matched to a gene: 6. The germline gives CDR1 MNHEY, CDR2 SMNVEV (reference sequence). The CDR3 extends over 15 amino acids. CDR3 sequence: CASGPGTSSYNEQFF. The CDR3, as DNA: TGTGCCAGCGGCCCAGGGACTAGCTCCTACAATGAGCAGTTCTTC.

This clonotype was recorded a few times. The genes are TRBV6-2 or TRBV6-3 and TRBJ1-1; the D is unclear. Per the germline V gene, CDR1 is MNHEY and CDR2 is SVGEGT. This CDR3 is 14 amino acids long. Trimming pared 6 bases from V and 1 base from J, leaving 12 bases between. The DNA of the CDR3 is TGTGCCAGCAGCAGAGCCGATTGGAACACTGAAGCTTTCTTT. Its protein product is CASSRADWNTEAFF.

This clonotype was observed a handful of times. The genes are TRBV7-2 and TRBJ2-1; 9 positions agree with TRBD2. The CDR3 consists of 13 residues. CDR1 and CDR2 (germline): SGHTA, FQGNSA. V lost 5 bases to trimming and J lost 8 bases; unmatched junction nucleotides: 4. The CDR3 DNA is TGTGCCAGCAGCCTAGTAGCGGGGGATGAGCAGTTCTTC. This sequence encodes CASSLVAGDEQFF. Complete variable domain (other parts from reference TRBV7-2 and TRBJ2-1): GAGVSQSPSNKVTEKGKDVELRCDPISGHTALYWYRQSLGQGLEFLIYFQGNSAPDKSGLPSDRFSAERTGGSVSTLTIQRTQQEDSAVYLCASSLVAGDEQFFGPGTRLTVL.

The CDR3 here is CASSAGGLAGRGELFF. CDR3 nucleotide sequence: TGTGCCAGCAGCGCCGGTGGACTAGCGGGGCGGGGGGAGCTGTTTTTT. The V gene is TRBV9, the J gene TRBJ2-2; 12 nucleotides align to TRBD2. J was trimmed by 8 bases and V by 3 bases; bases with no gene match: 8. The CDR3 covers 16 residues. Germline loops: CDR1 SGDLS, CDR2 YYNGEE. Using reference TRBV9 and TRBJ2-2 for the parts outside the CDR3, the full variable domain is DSGVTQTPKHLITATGQRVTLRCSPRSGDLSVYWYQQSLDQGLQFLIQYYNGEERAKGNILERFSAQQFPDLHSELNLSSLELGDSALYFCASSAGGLAGRGELFFGEGSRLTVL.

This clonotype showed up just a few times. The chain links TRBV6-5 to TRBJ2-3; 11 positions match TRBD2. The CDR3 is 17 amino acids. Germline trimming cut 0 bases from V and 3 bases from J; bases unmatched to any gene: 5. The germline V gene has CDR1 MNHEY and CDR2 SVGAGI. CDR3 in amino acids: CASSYSPGLAVTDTQYF. CDR3 in DNA: TGTGCCAGCAGTTACTCACCGGGACTAGCGGTGACAGATACGCAGTATTTT.

This clonotype was recorded a few times. The chain joins TRBV9 to TRBJ2-3; D remains ambiguous. V gave up 0 bases and J gave up 2 bases, with 4 bases separating them. This CDR3 spans 13 amino acids. Germline assignment: CDR1 SGDLS and CDR2 YYNGEE. CDR3 region: CASSVADTDTQYF. CDR3 coding DNA: TGTGCCAGCAGCGTAGCTGACACAGATACGCAGTATTTT.

This clonotype was detected only a few times. The chain carries TRBV28 and TRBJ2-7, with TRBD1 matching over 10 bases. V trimming: 5 bases; J trimming: 5 bases; junction bases outside the gene matches: 9. The germline CDR1 and CDR2 sequences are MDHEN and SYDVKM. The CDR3 sequence is 15 residues long. The DNA for the CDR3 is TGTGCCAGCAGTACCGACAGGGGGCTTTACCACGAGCAGTACTTC. As protein: CASSTDRGLYHEQYF.

The chain uses TRBV7-9 and TRBJ2-3; D possibly corresponds to TRBD2 (6 bases). CDR1 is SEHNR and CDR2 is FQNEAQ in the germline V gene (reference sequence). CDR3 size: 15 residues. Trimming took 6 bases from V and 0 from J, leaving 13 bases between them. The CDR3 spells CASSPPGLSTDTQYF. The CDR3 DNA reads as TGTGCCAGCAGTCCACCGGGACTCAGCACAGATACGCAGTATTTT.

The chain carries TRBV7-3 and TRBJ2-2, with D hard to call. In germline, CDR1 is SGHTA, CDR2 FQGTGA. V dropped 5 bases and J dropped 7 bases, with 17 bases sitting between them. The CDR3 length is 15 residues. The CDR3 protein is CASSPTPSEDGELFF. The CDR3 coding sequence is TGTGCCAGCAGCCCTACCCCCAGCGAGGACGGGGAGCTGTTTTTT.

V usage is TRBV5-1 and J usage is TRBJ2-7; D is ambiguous. CDR1 and CDR2 (germline): SGHRS, YFSETQ. With 3 bases removed from V and 5 bases from J, the gap between germline ends came to 18 bases. This CDR3 comprises 15 residues. CDR3 coding DNA: TGCGCCAGCAGCTGGAACATAGCCCATGTCGACGAGCAGTACTTC. Translating it yields CASSWNIAHVDEQYF.

Many counts were recorded for this clonotype. The CDR3 region has the DNA TGTGCCAGCAGTTCGAAGGGAACGTACGAAGTCACAGATACGCAGTATTTT. It specifies CASSSKGTYEVTDTQYF. The chain employs TRBV27 and TRBJ2-3; no clear D. V lost 4 bases to trimming and J lost 2 bases, with 19 bases between them. The CDR3 is 17 amino acids. The germline V gene has CDR1 MNHEY and CDR2 SMNVEV (reference sequence).

The CDR3 bases are TGTGCCAGCAGCGTAGGCGGACTAGCGAACTCCTACAATGAGCAGTTCTTC. Translated: CASSVGGLANSYNEQFF. The chain links TRBV9 to TRBJ2-1; 9 bases are a match to TRBD2. The J segment lost 0 bases and the V segment lost 0 bases, leaving 4 bases of the junction unmatched. Germline V gene data show CDR1 as SGDLS and CDR2 as YYNGEE. This CDR3 spans 17 amino acids.

The chain joins TRBV19 to TRBJ1-2; 8 bases agree with TRBD1. The CDR3 is 15 residues long. Germline V gene sequence: CDR1 LNHDA, CDR2 SQIVND (reference sequence). The V segment lost 9 bases and the J segment 3 bases; nucleotides outside the gene matches: 12. The CDR3 DNA sequence: TGTGCCAGATTGAAGACAGGGGAGGCACACTATGGCTACACCTTC. This codes for CARLKTGEAHYGYTF.

This clonotype showed up just a few times. J is TRBJ1-4 and V is TRBV4-3; a weak D match, TRBD1 (6 bases). The CDR3 has 18 residues. V dropped 0 bases and J dropped 2 bases, with 16 bases sitting between them. Germline lookup yields CDR1 LGHNA and CDR2 YSLEER. CDR3 DNA: TGCGCCAGCAGCCAAGAGCAGGGGAAGTTGAGGACTAATGAAAAACTGTTTTTT. Protein product: CASSQEQGKLRTNEKLFF.

This chain links TRBV29-1 with TRBJ2-3, with D unresolved. Germline CDR1 reads SQVTM; CDR2 reads ANQGSEA. Trimming removed 0 bases from V and 1 base from J, with 8 bases in between. CDR3 length: 14 residues. The CDR3 nucleotides read TGCAGCGTTGAAGATCGGACCCGCACAGATACGCAGTATTTT. As protein: CSVEDRTRTDTQYF.

This clonotype occurred a few times. The chain employs TRBV28 and TRBJ2-7, with D perhaps matching TRBD1 (6 bases). Germline V gene sequence: CDR1 MDHEN, CDR2 SYDVKM. The length of the CDR3 is 13 residues. Trimming left V 8 bases short and J 0 bases short, with 11 bases between. The CDR3 region has the DNA TGTGCCAGCCTAATGACAGGCTCCTACGAGCAGTACTTC. Translating gives CASLMTGSYEQYF. Combining the CDR3 with reference TRBV28 and TRBJ2-7 gives the whole variable domain DVKVTQSSRYLVKRTGEKVFLECVQDMDHENMFWYRQDPGLGLRLIYFSYDVKMKEKGDIPEGYSVSREKKERFSLILESASTNQTSMYLCASLMTGSYEQYFGPGTRLTVT.